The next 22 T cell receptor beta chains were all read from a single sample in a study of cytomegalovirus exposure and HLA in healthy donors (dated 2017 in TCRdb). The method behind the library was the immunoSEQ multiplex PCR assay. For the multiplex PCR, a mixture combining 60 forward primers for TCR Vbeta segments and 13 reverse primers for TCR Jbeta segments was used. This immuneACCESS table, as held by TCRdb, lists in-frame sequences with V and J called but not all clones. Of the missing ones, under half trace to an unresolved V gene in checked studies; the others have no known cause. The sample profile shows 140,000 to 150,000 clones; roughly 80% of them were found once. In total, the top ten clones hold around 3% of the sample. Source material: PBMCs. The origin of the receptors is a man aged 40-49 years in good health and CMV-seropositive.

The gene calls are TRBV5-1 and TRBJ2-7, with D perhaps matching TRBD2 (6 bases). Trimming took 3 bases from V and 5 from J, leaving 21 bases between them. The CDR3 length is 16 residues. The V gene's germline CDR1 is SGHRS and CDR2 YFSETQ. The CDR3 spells CASSSHPWGEFHEQYF. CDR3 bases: TGCGCCAGCAGCTCCCACCCCTGGGGGGAGTTCCACGAGCAGTACTTC.

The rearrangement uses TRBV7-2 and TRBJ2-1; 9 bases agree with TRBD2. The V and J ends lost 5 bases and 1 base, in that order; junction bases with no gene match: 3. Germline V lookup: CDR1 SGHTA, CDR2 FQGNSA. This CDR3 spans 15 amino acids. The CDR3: CASSLSGRSYNEQFF. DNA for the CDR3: TGTGCCAGCAGCCTGAGCGGGAGGTCCTACAATGAGCAGTTCTTC.

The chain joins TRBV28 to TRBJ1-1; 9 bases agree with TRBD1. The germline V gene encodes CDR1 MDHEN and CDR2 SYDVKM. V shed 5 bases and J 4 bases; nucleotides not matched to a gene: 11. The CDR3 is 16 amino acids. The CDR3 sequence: CASSPSGTGLFTEAFF. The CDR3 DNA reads TGTGCCAGCAGTCCCTCCGGGACAGGGCTTTTCACTGAAGCTTTCTTT.

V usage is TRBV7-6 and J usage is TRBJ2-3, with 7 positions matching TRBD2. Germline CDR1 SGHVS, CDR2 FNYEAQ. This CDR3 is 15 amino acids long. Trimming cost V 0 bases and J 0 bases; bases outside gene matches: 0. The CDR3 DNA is TGTGCCAGCAGCTTAGCCGGGGGGAGCACAGATACGCAGTATTTT. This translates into CASSLAGGSTDTQYF. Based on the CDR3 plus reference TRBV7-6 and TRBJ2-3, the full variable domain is GAGVSQSPRYKVTKRGQDVALRCDPISGHVSLYWYRQALGQGPEFLTYFNYEAQQDKSGLPNDRFSAERPEGSISTLTIQRTEQRDSAMYRCASSLAGGSTDTQYFGPGTRLTVL.

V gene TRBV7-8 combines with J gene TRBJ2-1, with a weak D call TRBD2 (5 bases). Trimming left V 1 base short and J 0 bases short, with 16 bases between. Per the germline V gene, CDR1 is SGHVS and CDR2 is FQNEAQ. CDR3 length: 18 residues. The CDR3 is CASSLVRATRSSYNEQFF. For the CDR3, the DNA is TGTGCCAGCAGCTTAGTGCGGGCAACCAGGAGCTCCTACAATGAGCAGTTCTTC.

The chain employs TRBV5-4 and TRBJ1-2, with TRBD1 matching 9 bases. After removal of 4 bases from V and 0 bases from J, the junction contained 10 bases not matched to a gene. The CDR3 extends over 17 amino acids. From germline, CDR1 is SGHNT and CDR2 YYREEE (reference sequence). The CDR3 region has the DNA TGTGCCAGCAGCCCCCCTGGGACAGGGACCGCTAACTATGGCTACACCTTC. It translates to CASSPPGTGTANYGYTF. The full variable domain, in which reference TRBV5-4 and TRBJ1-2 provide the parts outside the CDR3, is ETGVTQSPTHLIKTRGQQVTLRCSSQSGHNTVSWYQQALGQGPQFIFQYYREEENGRGNFPPRFSGLQFPNYSSELNVNALELDDSALYLCASSPPGTGTANYGYTFGSGTRLTVV.

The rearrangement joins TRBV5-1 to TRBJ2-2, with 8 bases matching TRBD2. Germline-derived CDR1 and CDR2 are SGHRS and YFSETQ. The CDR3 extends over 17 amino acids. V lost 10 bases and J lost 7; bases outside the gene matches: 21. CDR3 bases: TGCGCCGCAACCCCCCAAGCGGGACTAGAACCTTTCGGGGAGCTGTTTTTT. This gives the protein CAATPQAGLEPFGELFF.

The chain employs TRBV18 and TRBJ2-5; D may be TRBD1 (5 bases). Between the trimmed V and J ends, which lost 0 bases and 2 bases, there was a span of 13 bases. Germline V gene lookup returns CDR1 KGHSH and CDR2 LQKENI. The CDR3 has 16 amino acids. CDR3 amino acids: CASSPPGSGSQETQYF. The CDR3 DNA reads TGTGCCAGCTCACCACCGGGATCAGGGTCTCAAGAGACCCAGTACTTC.

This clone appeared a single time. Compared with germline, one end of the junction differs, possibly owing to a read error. DNA for the CDR3: TGTTCCAGCAGCTTAGGAGTCGAAGCTTTCTTT. Translation gives CSSSLGVEAFF. The rearrangement links TRBV7-9 to TRBJ1-1; no reliable D call. CDR1 is SEHNR, CDR2 FQNEAQ, per germline (reference sequence). CDR3 length: 11 amino acids.

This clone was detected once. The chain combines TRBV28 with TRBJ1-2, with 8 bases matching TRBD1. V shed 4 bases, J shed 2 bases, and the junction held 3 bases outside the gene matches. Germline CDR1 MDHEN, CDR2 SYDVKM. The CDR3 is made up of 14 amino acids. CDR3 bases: TGTGCCAGCAGTTCGGGACAGGCAAACTATGGCTACACCTTC. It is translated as CASSSGQANYGYTF.

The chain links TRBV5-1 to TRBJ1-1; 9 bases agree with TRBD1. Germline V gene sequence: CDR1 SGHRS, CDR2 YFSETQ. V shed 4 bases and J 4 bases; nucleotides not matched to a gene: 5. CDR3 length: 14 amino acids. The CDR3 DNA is TGCGCCAGCAGCCAGGGACAGGGAGGCACTGAAGCTTTCTTT. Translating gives CASSQGQGGTEAFF.

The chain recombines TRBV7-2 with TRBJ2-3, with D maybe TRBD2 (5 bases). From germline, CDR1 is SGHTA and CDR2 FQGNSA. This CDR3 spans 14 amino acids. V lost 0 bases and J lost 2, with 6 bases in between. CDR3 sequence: CASSLAAATDTQYF. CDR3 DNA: TGTGCCAGCAGCTTAGCAGCGGCCACAGATACGCAGTATTTT.

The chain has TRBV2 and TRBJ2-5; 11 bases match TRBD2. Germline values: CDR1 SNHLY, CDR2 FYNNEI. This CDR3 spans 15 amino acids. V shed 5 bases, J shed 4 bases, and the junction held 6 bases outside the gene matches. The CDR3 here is CASSLAGGPSETQYF. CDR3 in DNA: TGTGCCAGCAGTTTAGCGGGAGGGCCGTCAGAGACCCAGTACTTC.

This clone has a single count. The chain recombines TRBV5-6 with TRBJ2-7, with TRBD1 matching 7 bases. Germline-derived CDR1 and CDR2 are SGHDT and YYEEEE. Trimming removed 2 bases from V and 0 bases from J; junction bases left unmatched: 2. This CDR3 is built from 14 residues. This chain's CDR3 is CASSLRDSSYEQYF. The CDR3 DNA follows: TGTGCCAGCAGCTTAAGGGACAGCTCCTACGAGCAGTACTTC. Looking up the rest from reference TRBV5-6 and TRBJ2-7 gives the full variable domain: DAGVTQSPTHLIKTRGQQVTLRCSPKSGHDTVSWYQQALGQGPQFIFQYYEEEERQRGNFPDRFSGHQFPNYSSELNVNALLLGDSALYLCASSLRDSSYEQYFGPGTRLTVT.

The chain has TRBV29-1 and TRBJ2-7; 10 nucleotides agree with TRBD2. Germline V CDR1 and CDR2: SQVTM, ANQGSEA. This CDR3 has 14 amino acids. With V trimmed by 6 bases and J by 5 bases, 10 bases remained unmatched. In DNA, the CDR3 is TGCAGCGTGAGGGTACTAGCGGGATTCAACGAGCAGTACTTC. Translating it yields CSVRVLAGFNEQYF.

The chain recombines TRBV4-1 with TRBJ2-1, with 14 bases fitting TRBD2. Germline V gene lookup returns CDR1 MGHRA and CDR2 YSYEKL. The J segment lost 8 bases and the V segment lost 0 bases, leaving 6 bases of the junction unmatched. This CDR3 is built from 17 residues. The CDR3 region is CASSQDSTSGRVDEQFF. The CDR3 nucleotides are TGCGCCAGCAGCCAAGATTCGACTAGCGGGAGGGTAGATGAGCAGTTCTTC.

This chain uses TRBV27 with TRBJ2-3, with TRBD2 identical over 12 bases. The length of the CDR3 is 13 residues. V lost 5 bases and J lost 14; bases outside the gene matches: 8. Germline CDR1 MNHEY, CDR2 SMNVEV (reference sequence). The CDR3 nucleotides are TGTGCCAGCAGTCGGACTAGCGGGATTCTCGGGTATTTT. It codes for CASSRTSGILGYF.

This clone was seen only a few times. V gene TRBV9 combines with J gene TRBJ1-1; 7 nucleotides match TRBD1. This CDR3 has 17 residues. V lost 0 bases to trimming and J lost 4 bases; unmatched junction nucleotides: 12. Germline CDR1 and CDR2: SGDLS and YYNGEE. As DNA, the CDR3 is TGTGCCAGCAGCGTAGAGTCGGGCAGGGGGTCTGGCACTGAAGCTTTCTTT. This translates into CASSVESGRGSGTEAFF.

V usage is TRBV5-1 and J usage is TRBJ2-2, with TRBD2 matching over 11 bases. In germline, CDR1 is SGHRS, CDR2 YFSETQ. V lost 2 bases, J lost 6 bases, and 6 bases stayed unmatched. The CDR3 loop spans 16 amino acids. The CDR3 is CASSLLAGVGAGELFF. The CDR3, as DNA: TGCGCCAGCAGCTTACTAGCGGGAGTAGGTGCCGGGGAGCTGTTTTTT.

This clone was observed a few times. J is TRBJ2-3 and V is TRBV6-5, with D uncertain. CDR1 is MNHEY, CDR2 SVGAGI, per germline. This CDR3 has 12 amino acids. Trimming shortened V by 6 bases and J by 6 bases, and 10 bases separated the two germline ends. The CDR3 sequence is CASRVSKDTQYF. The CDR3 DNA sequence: TGTGCCAGCAGAGTTAGTAAGGATACGCAGTATTTT.

The CDR3 DNA reads TGTGCCAGCAGCTTAGGAGGGACAGGGGATAAGGGGACCCAGTACTTC. Protein product: CASSLGGTGDKGTQYF. The chain joins TRBV7-8 to TRBJ2-5, with 10 bases aligning to TRBD1. Germline CDR1 SGHVS, CDR2 FQNEAQ. The V gene end was trimmed by 1 base and the J gene end by 7 bases; junction bases not matched to a gene: 9. The CDR3 runs 16 residues.

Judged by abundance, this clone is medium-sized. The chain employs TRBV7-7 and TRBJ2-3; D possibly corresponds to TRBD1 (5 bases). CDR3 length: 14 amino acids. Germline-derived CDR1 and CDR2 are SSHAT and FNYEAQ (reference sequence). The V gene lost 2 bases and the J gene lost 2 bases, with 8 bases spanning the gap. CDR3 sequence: CASSLQGTTDTQYF. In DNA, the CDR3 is TGTGCCAGCAGCTTACAGGGAACCACAGATACGCAGTATTTT.